This TCR beta chain was sequenced for a study of blood T cell repertoires in COVID-19. Across the whole study: From the United States, Italy and Spain came samples of acute and convalescent COVID-19.

The germline V gene has CDR1 MNHEY and CDR2 SVGAGI. J lost 1 base, V lost 5 bases, and 4 bases had no gene match. The CDR3 has 15 residues. In this sample, this clone turned up a few times. The authors' processing: Using reference gene primer amplification, nucleated cell counts were estimated. Sequencing was performed with immunoSEQ multiplex PCR; in TCRdb, only in-frame clones are kept and a portion is missing. V, J and clone size derive from that table, while D and trimming were established from the DNA sequence. The sample lists some 150,000 clones, approximately 80% occurring once. What was sequenced was peripheral blood. The chain links TRBV6-5 to TRBJ1-5; 8 bases are a match to TRBD1. The receptor's source is a woman in her fifties or sixties with acute or convalescent COVID-19. CDR3 in DNA: TGTGCCAGCAGTCGGACAGGGAGAAGCAATCAGCCCCAGCATTTT. Protein: CASSRTGRSNQPQHF.